This entry describes one TCR beta chain. The antigen is undetermined. This table comes from immunoSEQ multiplex PCR, and its TCRdb copy is limited to in-frame clones, with some not included. This table holds 95,000 to 100,000 clones, just over 90% found once. This sample was included in a study of T cell responses to AZD1222 COVID-19 vaccine. Trimming cost V 0 bases and J 5 bases, with 8 bases left between them. Germline-derived CDR1 and CDR2 are LNHNV and YYDKDF (reference sequence). The CDR3 has 13 residues. Broader study findings: The donors showed a predominance of white British ancestry and of females, with possible underestimation of clonal diversity. Only six or seven AZD1222 recipients tested seropositive at baseline. There were vaccine-associated CD4 TCRs across spike, dominant at 160-218 and 743-854.

The chain employs TRBV15 and TRBJ2-7, with unresolved D. The sequence came from an adult in good health. The sample in question was peripheral blood, obtained on day 0 of AZD1222 vaccination. The CDR3 reads CATSREWSNEQYF. Written as DNA, the CDR3 is TGTGCCACCAGCAGAGAGTGGAGCAACGAGCAGTACTTC.